The entry that follows covers one T cell receptor (beta chain) sequence. This entry comes from a study of blood T cell repertoires in COVID-19. At the level of the study: Material from acute and convalescent COVID-19 was sourced from the United States, Italy and Spain. The analysed material was cDNA or gDNA that came from T cells, B-cell-depleted T cells, or PBMCs.

The CDR3 is 13 residues long. With 3 bases removed from V and 4 bases from J, the gap between germline ends came to 7 bases. CDR1 is LNHNV, CDR2 YYDKDF, per germline (reference sequence). Authors' data handling: For nucleated cells, counts were estimated from reference gene primer amplification. Measured with immunoSEQ multiplex PCR; TCRdb has only the in-frame clones, and not every one. The D gene and trimming were derived from the DNA, and the V and J assignments and clone size from that table. The table has 140,000 to 150,000 clones, roughly four fifths seen once; the top ten hold over 12%. Sequenced sample: peripheral blood. The TCR was taken from a human donor with acute or convalescent COVID-19. The donor label of this sample is uncertain. The V and J genes are TRBV15 and TRBJ2-1; D perhaps matches TRBD1 (5 bases). The CDR3 DNA sequence: TGTGCCACCAGCAGGGCAGGGTACAATGAGCAGTTCTTC. It encodes CATSRAGYNEQFF.